The 20 T cell receptor beta chains below all came from one sample that was sequenced in a study of blood T cell repertoires in COVID-19. Method: immunoSEQ multiplex PCR; TCRdb's copy keeps in-frame clones and lacks some. The sample consists of roughly 190,000 clones, around 86% of them appearing once. The sequencing input was peripheral blood. The receptors originated from a woman aged 80 or over in a cohort sampled during active or convalescent COVID-19.

The chain carries TRBV19 and TRBJ1-1; D unresolved. Germline V gene lookup returns CDR1 LNHDA and CDR2 SQIVND (reference sequence). This CDR3 contains 18 residues. V lost 5 bases and J lost 1, with 23 bases in between. CDR3 in amino acids: CASSPETLFGGKNTEAFF. CDR3 coding DNA: TGTGCCAGTAGTCCCGAGACACTATTCGGCGGGAAGAACACTGAAGCTTTCTTT.

The chain carries TRBV11-2 and TRBJ1-1; D is perhaps TRBD1 (6 bases). Germline V CDR1 and CDR2: SGHAT, FQNNGV. CDR3 size: 15 residues. Trimming removed 8 bases from V and 2 bases from J, with 18 bases in between. The DNA of the CDR3 is TGTGCCAGCCGTGTAAGGGGACACCGAAACACTGAAGCTTTCTTT. Translating gives CASRVRGHRNTEAFF.

This sequence joins TRBV10-1 and TRBJ2-5; weak D call: TRBD2 (5 bases). The CDR3 totals 14 residues. V was clipped by 3 bases and J by 1 base, with 9 bases between them. Germline CDR1 reads WNHNN; CDR2 reads SYGVQD (reference sequence). The CDR3 sequence is CASSDRRSQETQYF. DNA for the CDR3: TGCGCCAGCAGTGATCGGAGGAGCCAAGAGACCCAGTACTTC.

This rearrangement joins TRBV5-1 to TRBJ2-7; 13 bases are shared with TRBD2. CDR3 length: 15 amino acids. The ends lost 4 bases at V and 4 bases at J; junction bases unmatched: 5. In germline, CDR1 is SGHRS, CDR2 YFSETQ. In DNA form, the CDR3 reads TGCGCCAGCAGCCCCGCGGGACTAGCGGGGTACGAGCAGTACTTC. This codes for CASSPAGLAGYEQYF.

V and J are TRBV5-1 and TRBJ1-3; possible D gene TRBD1, 5 bases. V lost 4 bases and J lost 1, with 12 bases in between. The CDR3 is made up of 15 amino acids. Germline CDR1 is SGHRS and CDR2 is YFSETQ. This chain's CDR3 is CASSPTVISGNTIYF. The CDR3, as DNA: TGCGCCAGCAGCCCGACAGTAATTTCTGGAAACACCATATATTTT.

This sequence joins TRBV5-1 and TRBJ2-1, with TRBD2 as a possible D gene (6 bases). V was clipped by 0 bases and J by 15 bases, with 19 bases between them. CDR3 size: 14 residues. Per the germline V gene, CDR1 is SGHRS and CDR2 is YFSETQ. CDR3 region: CASSLVTSSQGTFF. The CDR3 DNA is TGCGCCAGCAGCTTGGTCACTAGCTCCCAAGGAACGTTCTTC.

The chain couples TRBV7-8 to TRBJ2-5, with D unclear. The CDR3 spans 13 residues. Trimming pared 5 bases from V and 5 bases from J, leaving 12 bases between. Germline CDR1 reads SGHVS; CDR2 reads FQNEAQ. Here the CDR3 DNA reads TGTGCCAGCAGCGAAAGTATGGAGGAGACCCAGTACTTC. This sequence encodes CASSESMEETQYF. Full variable domain (outside the CDR3, taken from reference TRBV7-8 and TRBJ2-5): GAGVSQSPRYKVAKRGQDVALRCDPISGHVSLFWYQQALGQGPEFLTYFQNEAQLDKSGLPSDRFFAERPEGSVSTLKIQRTQQEDSAVYLCASSESMEETQYFGPGTRLLVL.

This chain links TRBV15 with TRBJ2-1; TRBD2 agrees at 10 bases. Unmatched junction bases numbered 13, after V lost 1 base and J lost 10 bases. The CDR3 has 17 residues. CDR1 and CDR2 (germline): LNHNV, YYDKDF (reference sequence). The CDR3, as DNA: TGTGCCACCAGCAGAGGGGTATGGGAGCGGGAGGGCCGCGAGCAGTTCTTC. Amino acid sequence: CATSRGVWEREGREQFF. Full variable domain (remainder filled in from reference TRBV15 and TRBJ2-1): DAMVIQNPRYQVTQFGKPVTLSCSQTLNHNVMYWYQQKSSQAPKLLFHYYDKDFNNEADTPDNFQSRRPNTSFCFLDIRSPGLGDTAMYLCATSRGVWEREGREQFFGPGTRLTVL.

In this sample, this clone turned up a few times. V and J are TRBV19 and TRBJ1-4; 11 bases map to TRBD1. This CDR3 is built from 15 residues. After removal of 1 base from V and 8 bases from J, the junction contained 3 bases not matched to a gene. Germline loops: CDR1 LNHDA, CDR2 SQIVND (reference sequence). The CDR3 protein is CASSIGTGGAEKLFF. The DNA for the CDR3 is TGTGCCAGTAGTATAGGGACAGGGGGCGCAGAAAAACTGTTTTTT. The variable domain in full, completed from reference TRBV19 and TRBJ1-4, reads DGGITQSPKYLFRKEGQNVTLSCEQNLNHDAMYWYRQDPGQGLRLIYYSQIVNDFQKGDIAEGYSVSREKKESFPLTVTSAQKNPTAFYLCASSIGTGGAEKLFFGSGTQLSVL.

J is TRBJ2-5 and V is TRBV9; D remains unclear. V lost 0 bases and J 1 base, leaving 7 bases between the germline ends. The CDR3 is 14 residues long. CDR1 and CDR2 from the germline V gene are SGDLS and YYNGEE. In DNA, the CDR3 is TGTGCCAGCAGCGTAGGCTACAGCCAAGAGACCCAGTACTTC. Protein sequence: CASSVGYSQETQYF.

The chain has TRBV6-2 or TRBV6-3 and TRBJ2-7, with TRBD1 matching 12 bases. The CDR3 runs 16 residues. The V and J ends lost 6 bases and 0 bases, in that order; junction bases with no gene match: 6. Germline V gene sequence: CDR1 MNHEY, CDR2 SVGEGT. The CDR3 loop is CASSPMGQGASYEQYF. DNA for the CDR3: TGTGCCAGCAGCCCTATGGGACAGGGGGCCTCCTACGAGCAGTACTTC.

The V and J genes are TRBV7-9 and TRBJ1-1; D not certain. The ends were cut back, 7 bases at V and 1 base at J, with 16 bases in the middle. This CDR3 spans 15 amino acids. Per the germline V gene, CDR1 is SEHNR and CDR2 is FQNEAQ (reference sequence). CDR3 DNA: TGTGCCAGCACCCGCGCCCGGGTTGGGAACACTGAAGCTTTCTTT. Its translation is CASTRARVGNTEAFF. Together with reference TRBV7-9 and TRBJ1-1, the CDR3 gives the full variable domain: DTGVSQNPRHKITKRGQNVTFRCDPISEHNRLYWYRQTLGQGPEFLTYFQNEAQLEKSRLLSDRFSAERPKGSFSTLEIQRTEQGDSAMYLCASTRARVGNTEAFFGQGTRLTVV.

A single count supports this clone. The chain recombines TRBV9 with TRBJ1-6; no clear D. Germline V gene sequence: CDR1 SGDLS, CDR2 YYNGEE. This CDR3 is 13 amino acids long. V was pared by 4 bases and J by 10 bases, with 12 bases between. Here the CDR3 reads CASSSGTNSPLHF. The CDR3 nucleotides read TGTGCCAGCAGCTCTGGCACCAACTCACCCCTCCACTTT.

CDR3 loop: CASSSNTEAFF. The CDR3 bases are TGTGCCAGCAGTTCTAACACTGAAGCTTTCTTT. This chain uses TRBV12-3 or TRBV12-4 with TRBJ1-1; unclear D gene. V was cut by 4 bases and J by 2 bases, with 2 bases left in between. The CDR3 extends over 11 amino acids.

In its sample, this clone was seen once. The J gene is TRBJ2-1, the V gene TRBV11-3, with D perhaps matching TRBD1 (5 bases). Germline V gene sequence: CDR1 SGHNT, CDR2 YENEEA. Trimming removed 4 bases from V and 0 bases from J, with 13 bases in between. This CDR3 is built from 16 residues. The CDR3, as DNA: TGTGCCAGCAGCTCTAGGGGATTGAGCTCCTACAATGAGCAGTTCTTC. Its protein product is CASSSRGLSSYNEQFF.

The rearrangement joins TRBV19 to TRBJ2-5, with 9 bases identical to TRBD2. This CDR3 has 16 amino acids. From germline, CDR1 is LNHDA and CDR2 SQIVND (reference sequence). J lost 5 bases, V lost 3 bases, and 10 bases had no gene match. CDR3 loop: CASSMTSGRLRETQYF. CDR3 nucleotide sequence: TGTGCCAGTAGTATGACTAGCGGTCGTCTACGGGAGACCCAGTACTTC.

The chain links TRBV3-1 (or the pseudogene TRBV3-2) to TRBJ1-2; a weak D match, TRBD1 (6 bases). V lost 5 bases and J 3 bases, leaving 7 bases between the germline ends. The CDR3 totals 12 residues. Germline V gene lookup returns CDR1 LGHDT and CDR2 YNNKEL (reference sequence). The CDR3 region has the DNA TGTGCCAGCAGCTCAGGGGACTATGGCTACACCTTC. The encoded protein is CASSSGDYGYTF.

The genes are TRBV10-2 and TRBJ1-5; TRBD1 agrees at 8 bases. Germline lookup yields CDR1 WSHSY and CDR2 SAAADI. J gave up 0 bases and V 7 bases, and 11 bases lay outside the gene matches. This CDR3 region has 17 residues. CDR3 sequence (DNA): TGCGCCAGCATTGGTCCGACAGGGGTCTTTAGCAATCAGCCCCAGCATTTT. Translation: CASIGPTGVFSNQPQHF.

The table lists this clone with a few counts. V is TRBV7-9 and J is TRBJ2-2; 11 bases align to TRBD2. This CDR3 has 15 residues. J gave up 1 base and V 6 bases, and 1 base lay outside the gene matches. In germline, CDR1 is SEHNR, CDR2 FQNEAQ (reference sequence). In DNA, the CDR3 is TGTGCCAGCAGTCTAGCGGGGGGGAACACCGGGGAGCTGTTTTTT. This gives the protein CASSLAGGNTGELFF.

The chain has TRBV6-2 or TRBV6-3 and TRBJ2-7; the match to TRBD2 covers 7 bases. The germline CDR1 and CDR2 sequences are MNHEY and SVGEGT. This CDR3 has 14 amino acids. The ends lost 5 bases at V and 2 bases at J; junction bases unmatched: 6. CDR3: CASSPPGLTYEQYF. Here the CDR3 DNA reads TGTGCCAGCAGTCCCCCGGGACTAACCTACGAGCAGTACTTC.